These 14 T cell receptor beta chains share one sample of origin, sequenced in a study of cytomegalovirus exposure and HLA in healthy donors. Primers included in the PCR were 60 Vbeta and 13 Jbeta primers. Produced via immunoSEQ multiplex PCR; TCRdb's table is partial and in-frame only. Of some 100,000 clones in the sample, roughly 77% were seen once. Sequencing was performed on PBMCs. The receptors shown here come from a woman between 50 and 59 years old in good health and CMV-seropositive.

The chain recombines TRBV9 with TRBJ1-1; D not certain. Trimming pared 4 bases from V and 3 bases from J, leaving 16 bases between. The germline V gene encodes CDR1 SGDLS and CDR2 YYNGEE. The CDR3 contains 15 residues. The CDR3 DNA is TGTGCCAGCAGCCCCTCGGACTGGTGGGACACTGAAGCTTTCTTT. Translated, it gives CASSPSDWWDTEAFF. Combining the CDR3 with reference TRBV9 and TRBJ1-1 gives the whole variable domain DSGVTQTPKHLITATGQRVTLRCSPRSGDLSVYWYQQSLDQGLQFLIQYYNGEERAKGNILERFSAQQFPDLHSELNLSSLELGDSALYFCASSPSDWWDTEAFFGQGTRLTVV.

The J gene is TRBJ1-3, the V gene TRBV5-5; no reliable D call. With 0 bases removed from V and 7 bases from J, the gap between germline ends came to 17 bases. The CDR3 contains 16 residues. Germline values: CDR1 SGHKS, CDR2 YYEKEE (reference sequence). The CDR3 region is CASSLALALGGNTIYF. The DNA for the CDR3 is TGTGCCAGCAGCTTGGCCCTGGCCCTAGGAGGTAACACCATATATTTT. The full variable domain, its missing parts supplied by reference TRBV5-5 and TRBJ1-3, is DAGVTQSPTHLIKTRGQQVTLRCSPISGHKSVSWYQQVLGQGPQFIFQYYEKEERGRGNFPDRFSARQFPNYSSELNVNALLLGDSALYLCASSLALALGGNTIYFGEGSWLTVV.

CDR3 region: CACTEQVVTYEQYF. The CDR3 bases are TGTGCCTGTACTGAACAGGTCGTAACCTACGAGCAGTACTTC. V and J are TRBV30 and TRBJ2-7, with D perhaps TRBD1 (5 bases). The CDR3 consists of 14 residues. Deletions cut 6 bases from V and 2 bases from J, with 17 bases between. CDR1 is GTSNPN and CDR2 is SVGIG in the germline V gene (reference sequence). Complete variable domain (other parts from reference TRBV30 and TRBJ2-7): SQTIHQWPATLVQPVGSPLSLECTVEGTSNPNLYWYRQAAGRGLQLLFYSVGIGQISSEVPQNLSASRPQDRQFILSSKKLLLSDSGFYLCACTEQVVTYEQYFGPGTRLTVT.

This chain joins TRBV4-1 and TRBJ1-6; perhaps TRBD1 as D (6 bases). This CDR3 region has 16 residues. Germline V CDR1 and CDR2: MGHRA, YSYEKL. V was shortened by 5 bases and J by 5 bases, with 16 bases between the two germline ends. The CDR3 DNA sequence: TGCGCCAGCAGCACCGCGGGGGGCGGGCATAATTCACCCCTCCACTTT. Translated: CASSTAGGGHNSPLHF.

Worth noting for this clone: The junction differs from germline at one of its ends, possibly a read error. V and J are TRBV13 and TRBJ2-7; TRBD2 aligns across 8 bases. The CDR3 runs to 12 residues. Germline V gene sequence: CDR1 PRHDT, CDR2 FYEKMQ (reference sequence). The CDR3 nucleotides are TGTGCCAGCAGCTTGGGACCCAGCGGGGGTTTCTTC. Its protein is CASSLGPSGGFF.

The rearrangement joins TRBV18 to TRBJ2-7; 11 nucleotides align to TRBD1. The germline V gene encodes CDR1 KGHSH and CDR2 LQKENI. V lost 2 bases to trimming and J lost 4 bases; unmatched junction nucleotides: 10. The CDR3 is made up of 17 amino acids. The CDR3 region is CASSPDEGQGGSYEQYF. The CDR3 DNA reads TGTGCCAGCTCACCAGACGAGGGACAGGGGGGGTCGTACGAGCAGTACTTC.

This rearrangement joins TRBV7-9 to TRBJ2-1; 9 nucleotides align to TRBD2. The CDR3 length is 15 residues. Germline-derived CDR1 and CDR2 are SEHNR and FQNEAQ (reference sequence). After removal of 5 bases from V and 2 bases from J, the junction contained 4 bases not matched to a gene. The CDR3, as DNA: TGTGCCAGCAGCGCTAGCGGGGCGGCCTACAATGAGCAGTTCTTC. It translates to CASSASGAAYNEQFF.

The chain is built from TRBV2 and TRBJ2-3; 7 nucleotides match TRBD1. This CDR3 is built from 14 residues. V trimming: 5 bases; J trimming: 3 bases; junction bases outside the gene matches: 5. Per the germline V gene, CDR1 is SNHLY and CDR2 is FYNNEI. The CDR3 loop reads CASSRAGGTDTQYF. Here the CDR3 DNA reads TGTGCCAGCAGTCGGGCAGGGGGAACAGATACGCAGTATTTT.

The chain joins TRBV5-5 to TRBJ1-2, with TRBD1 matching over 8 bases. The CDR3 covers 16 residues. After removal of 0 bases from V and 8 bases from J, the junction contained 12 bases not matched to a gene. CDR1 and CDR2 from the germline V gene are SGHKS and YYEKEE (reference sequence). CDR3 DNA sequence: TGTGCCAGCAGCTTGGCCCAGGGGGCCTTTCGGAGGGGCTACACCTTC. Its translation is CASSLAQGAFRRGYTF.

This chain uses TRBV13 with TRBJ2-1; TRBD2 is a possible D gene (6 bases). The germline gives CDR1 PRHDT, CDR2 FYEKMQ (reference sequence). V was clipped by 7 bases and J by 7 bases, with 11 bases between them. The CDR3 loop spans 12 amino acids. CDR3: CASTIRGNEQFF. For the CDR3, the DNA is TGTGCCAGCACTATCCGGGGGAATGAGCAGTTCTTC. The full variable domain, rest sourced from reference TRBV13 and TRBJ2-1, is AAGVIQSPRHLIKEKRETATLKCYPIPRHDTVYWYQQGPGQDPQFLISFYEKMQSDKGSIPDRFSAQQFSDYHSELNMSSLELGDSALYFCASTIRGNEQFFGPGTRLTVL.

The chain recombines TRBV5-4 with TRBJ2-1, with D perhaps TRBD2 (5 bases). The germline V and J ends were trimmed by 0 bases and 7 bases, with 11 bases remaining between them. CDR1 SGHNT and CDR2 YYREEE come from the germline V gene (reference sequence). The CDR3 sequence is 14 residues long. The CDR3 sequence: CASSLGENWNEQFF. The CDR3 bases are TGTGCCAGCAGCTTGGGGGAGAACTGGAATGAGCAGTTCTTC. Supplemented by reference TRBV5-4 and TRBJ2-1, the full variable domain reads ETGVTQSPTHLIKTRGQQVTLRCSSQSGHNTVSWYQQALGQGPQFIFQYYREEENGRGNFPPRFSGLQFPNYSSELNVNALELDDSALYLCASSLGENWNEQFFGPGTRLTVL.

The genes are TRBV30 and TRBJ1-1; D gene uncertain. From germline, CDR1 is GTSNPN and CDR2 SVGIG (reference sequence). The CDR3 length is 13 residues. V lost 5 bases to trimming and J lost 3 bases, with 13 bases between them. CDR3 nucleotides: TGTGCCTGGGGCACCGACACGTACACTGAAGCTTTCTTT. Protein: CAWGTDTYTEAFF.

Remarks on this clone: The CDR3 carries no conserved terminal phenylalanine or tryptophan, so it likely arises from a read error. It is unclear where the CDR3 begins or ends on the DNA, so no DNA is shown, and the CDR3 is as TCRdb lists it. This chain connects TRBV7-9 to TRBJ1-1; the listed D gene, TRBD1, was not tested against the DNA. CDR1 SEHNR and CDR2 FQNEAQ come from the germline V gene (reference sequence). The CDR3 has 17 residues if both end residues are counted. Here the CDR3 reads CSSNFDTDSEIITPFSL.

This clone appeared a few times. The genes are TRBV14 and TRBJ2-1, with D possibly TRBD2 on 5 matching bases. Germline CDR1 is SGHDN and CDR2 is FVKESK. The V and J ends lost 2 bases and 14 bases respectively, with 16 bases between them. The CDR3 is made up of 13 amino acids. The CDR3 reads CASSQTLVTGKFF. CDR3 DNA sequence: TGTGCCAGCAGCCAAACCCTAGTCACGGGGAAGTTCTTC.